This T cell receptor beta chain was sequenced for a study of vaccination effects on CD4 cells after COVID-19. Sequenced by immunoSEQ multiplex PCR; TCRdb stores in-frame clones only, minus some. Of approximately 50,000 clones listed, 79% are singletons. ViraFEST assay sequencing came after antigen-specific CD4+ T cells were expanded with viral peptide pools. Culturing for ten to eleven days preceded CD4+ T cell isolation. Among the vaccine recipients, none had a prior SARS-CoV-2 infection, and nucleocapsid antibodies were negative. The germline V gene has CDR1 SGHAT and CDR2 FQNNGV. The CDR3 is 14 amino acids. The ends were cut back, 4 bases at V and 5 bases at J, with 14 bases in the middle. About this clone: Antigen unknown.

The gene calls are TRBV11-2 and TRBJ2-5; a weak D match, TRBD1 (6 bases). The origin of this receptor is a human donor who received a COVID-19 vaccine. The material was CD4+ T cells from PBMCs cultured with HCoV-OC43 spike peptides, obtained before COVID-19 vaccination. Stated subset: HCoV-OC43 spike overlapping peptide pool stimulation. The CDR3 DNA sequence: TGTGCCAGCAGCTCCAGTCAGGGGTGGGAGACCCAGTACTTC. Translating it yields CASSSSQGWETQYF. Full variable domain (remainder filled in from reference TRBV11-2 and TRBJ2-5): EAGVAQSPRYKIIEKRQSVAFWCNPISGHATLYWYQQILGQGPKLLIQFQNNGVVDDSQLPKDRFSAERLKGVDSTLKIQPAKLEDSAVYLCASSSSQGWETQYFGPGTRLLVL.